Reported below is one T cell receptor (beta chain). Using immunoSEQ multiplex PCR, the repertoire was profiled, and TCRdb retains in-frame clones only, with some absent. The sample contains 450,000 or so clones, around 77% of which appear only once. The data were obtained in a study of shared clonotypes between healthy human individuals. J gave up 2 bases and V 4 bases, and 8 bases lay outside the gene matches. Germline-derived CDR1 and CDR2 are MNHNS and SASEGT. This CDR3 spans 16 amino acids. What was sequenced was PBMCs. The origin of this receptor is a woman aged 40-49 years in good health. Some clones in this sample may be carry-over from other donors' samples. The J gene is TRBJ2-1, the V gene TRBV6-1, with 7 bases matching TRBD2. The CDR3 DNA is TGTGCCAGCAGTGTATCGCTAGCGGCCGCCTACAATGAGCAGTTCTTC. This sequence encodes CASSVSLAAAYNEQFF.